A selection of T cell receptor beta chains follows, all from one sample in a study of OX40 agonist ivuxolimab in advanced cancers. Assay used: immunoSEQ multiplex PCR; TCRdb lists only in-frame clones, some missing. Of around 60,000 clones listed, over 80% are singletons. Sequenced material: CD4+ or CD8+ T cells sorted from blood, taken in a trial of the OX40 agonist ivuxolimab. Source of these receptors: an adult with an advanced solid tumor such as melanoma, head and neck, liver or kidney cancer. Each CDR3 is given with its conserved first and last residue. D genes are given only for firm matches. Not all rows give a size; the values are once, few, many and, for expanded clones, a class.

j_call | d_call | clone_size | v_call | cdr3_nt | cdr3_aa
TRBJ1-1 | - | - | TRBV5-1 | TGCGCCAGCAGCTTAAATCAGCTTAACACTGAAGCTTTCTTT | CASSLNQLNTEAFF
TRBJ2-1 | - | - | TRBV30 | TGTGCCTGGAGTGTTAATGTGGGGGATTACTACAATGAGCAGTTCTTC | CAWSVNVGDYYNEQFF
TRBJ2-3 | TRBD1 | once | TRBV4-1 | TGCGCCAGCAGCCAAGCCGGGACAGGGGGTGTGGATACGCAGTATTTT | CASSQAGTGGVDTQYF
TRBJ1-2 | TRBD1 | once | TRBV27 | TGTGCCAGCAGTTTAAAAGGGACAGTATATGGCTACACCTTC | CASSLKGTVYGYTF
TRBJ2-2 | - | - | TRBV30 | TGTGCCTGGAGTGTTAGCGTCGGGGAGCTGTTTTTT | CAWSVSVGELFF
TRBJ1-2 | - | - | TRBV28 | TGTGCCAGCAGTTTATCCCCAACCCTTAATAGCTACACCTTC | CASSLSPTLNSYTF
TRBJ2-3 | TRBD2 | - | TRBV30 | TGTGCCTGGAGTGGTGGGCTAGCGGGGGGGCAAGATACGCAGTATTTT | CAWSGGLAGGQDTQYF
TRBJ1-2 | TRBD1 | once | TRBV6-1 | TGTGCCAGCAGAGAACAGGGGGTGGGTGGCTACACCTTC | CASREQGVGGYTF
TRBJ2-5 | - | - | TRBV15 | TGTGCCACCAGCAGTGGGGACTTTCAAGAGACCCAGTACTTC | CATSSGDFQETQYF
TRBJ1-2 | - | once | TRBV19 | TGTGCCAGTAGGGGGGGTTGGCCCAACTATGGCTACACCTTC | CASRGGWPNYGYTF
TRBJ1-1 | TRBD1 | - | TRBV19 | TGTGCCAGTAGTATAGAATGGAGGGGGGACAGAGCTTTCTTT | CASSIEWRGDRAFF
TRBJ2-1 | - | - | TRBV5-4 | TGTGCCAGCAGCTTGGATCCGGACCCAACCTACAATGAGCAGTTCTTC | CASSLDPDPTYNEQFF
TRBJ2-7 | TRBD2 | - | TRBV18 | TGTGCCAGCTCGCCCGCGGGGGGCCCCTACGAGCAGTACTTC | CASSPAGGPYEQYF
TRBJ1-1 | TRBD1 | - | TRBV19 | TGTGCCAGTAGTATAGCACAGGGGGCCTCACAAAACACTGAAGCTTTCTTT | CASSIAQGASQNTEAFF
TRBJ1-1 | - | - | TRBV2 | TGTGCCAGCAGTCCCCAGGTTGTGCCTGAAGCTTTCTTT | CASSPQVVPEAFF
TRBJ1-2 | - | - | TRBV20-1 | TGCAGTGCTTGGGAGGGGGGGGGCTACACCTTC | CSAWEGGGYTF
TRBJ2-3 | TRBD1 | - | TRBV28 | TGTGCCAGCAGCTCAACCGGGACAGGGGGCGCGGATACGCAGTATTTT | CASSSTGTGGADTQYF
TRBJ1-2 | - | - | TRBV28 | TGTGCCAGCAGTTTTAATCTACAGGGCCACTTTTTC | CASSFNLQGHFF
TRBJ2-3 | - | - | TRBV30 | TGTGCCTGTGGCAGGGGCTTTTCCACAGATACGCAGTATTTT | CACGRGFSTDTQYF
TRBJ1-1 | TRBD1 | - | TRBV4-1 | TGCGCCAGCAGCCCCGGACAGGGGGCTGATACTGAAGCTTTCTTT | CASSPGQGADTEAFF
TRBJ1-2 | TRBD1 | - | TRBV10-3 | TGTGCCATCAGTGCCCAGACAGGGCAGGGCTACACCTTC | CAISAQTGQGYTF
TRBJ2-1 | - | once | TRBV28 | TGTGCCAGCAGTTTATTGGGAGGGACAGGAGCCATCTTC | CASSLLGGTGAIF
TRBJ1-2 | TRBD1 | - | TRBV9 | TGTGCCAGCAGCGTCACAGGGGACTATGGCTACACCTTC | CASSVTGDYGYTF
TRBJ2-7 | - | - | TRBV7-2 | TGTGCCAGCAGCTTTCGGACTTCCCGGTACGAGCAGTACTTC | CASSFRTSRYEQYF
TRBJ1-1 | - | few | TRBV27 | TGTGCCAGCAGTTTAATCACAGTTGGGCGGAACACTGAAGCTTTCTTT | CASSLITVGRNTEAFF
TRBJ1-1 | - | - | TRBV6-5 | TGTGCCAGCAGACCTACAGCGTGGGTCGGCACTGAAGCTTTCTTT | CASRPTAWVGTEAFF
TRBJ1-2 | - | - | TRBV9 | TGTGCCAGCAGCGGGGGAGCCTATGGCTACACCTTC | CASSGGAYGYTF
TRBJ1-6 | TRBD1 | - | TRBV4-1 | TGCGCCAGCAGCTCACGGGACAGGGGGCGGGGGGCCGATTCACCCCTCCACTTT | CASSSRDRGRGADSPLHF
TRBJ2-2 | - | - | TRBV6-6 | TGTGCCAGCAGTTACTTCGGGGGGCTAAGGTCCGGGGAGCTGTTTTTT | CASSYFGGLRSGELFF
TRBJ1-6 | - | - | TRBV6-5 | TGTGCCAGCAGTTACAGGGGAGCTAATACACCCCTCCACTTT | CASSYRGANTPLHF
TRBJ2-1 | - | - | TRBV6-1 | TGTGCCAGCAGAGTGAGATACTACAATGAGCAGTTCTTC | CASRVRYYNEQFF